The clone carrying this T cell receptor (beta chain) was counted between two and nine times. Its specificity is unknown. Trimming at V came to 6 bases and at J to 15 bases, leaving 12 bases not matched to a gene. Germline loops: CDR1 MDHEN, CDR2 SYDVKM. CDR3 size: 13 residues. This entry belongs to a study of regulatory T cells in long-lasting Graves disease. Construction of TCR beta libraries relied on iRepertoire HTBI primers and on Arm-PCR targeting CDR3 regions. TCRdb analysed the multiplex PCR reads with MiXCR anew, one entry per CDR3 protein. The sample shows a few hundred thousand distinct CDR3 sequences, 20% to 25% of them seen only once. Time point here: persistent/refractory GD, antithyroid drugs over 5 years with positive TRAb. From RNA extracted from PBMCs, the TCR library was made. The authors drew around 9 milliliters of peripheral blood into EDTA tubes. Whole-study results and caveats: When disease was persistent, TRBV28, TRBJ1-2 and TRBJ2-5 were the favored segments. Peripheral blood alone, not thyroid tissue, underwent study. Sharing of public clonotypes was greater in persistent patients (roughly 2,900) than in new patients (roughly 970).

The source is a female donor with Graves disease. The specimen was peripheral blood mononuclear cells (PBMCs), collected when the disease was refractory, from a patient treated with antithyroid drugs. This chain links TRBV28 with TRBJ1-3; 9 nucleotides agree with TRBD1. CDR3 residues: CASSGTGFSLGYF. In DNA form, the CDR3 reads TGTGCCAGCAGCGGGACAGGGTTCTCTCTCGGATATTTT.